These 32 T cell receptor beta chains originate from one sample sequenced in a study of T-cell reconstitution after alpha-beta-depleted transplantation in children. Library preparation (for TCRbeta) was performed with unique molecular identifiers. MiXCR, run by TCRdb on the PCR reads, gives a single entry per CDR3 protein. The repertoire consists of hundreds of thousands of distinct CDR3 sequences, with around 17% occurring once and the leading ten covering under 1.2%. The sequences come from PBMCs from the stem cell graft donor, collected from the stem cell graft. The receptors derive from a human donor who donated a stem cell graft to a child with acute myeloid leukemia.

This rearrangement joins TRBV28 to TRBJ2-1, with 11 positions matching TRBD1. The CDR3 has 16 residues. Germline values: CDR1 MDHEN, CDR2 SYDVKM. V lost 3 bases and J lost 9; bases outside the gene matches: 10. The CDR3 coding sequence is TGTGCCAGCAGTTTTTCCGGGACAGGGGGGTTCGGTGAGCAGTTCTTC. It encodes CASSFSGTGGFGEQFF.

The genes are TRBV20-1 and TRBJ1-1; perhaps TRBD1 as D (5 bases). CDR1 and CDR2 from the germline V gene are DFQATT and SNEGSKA (reference sequence). Deletions cut 0 bases from V and 1 base from J, with 12 bases between. The CDR3 covers 15 residues. The CDR3 DNA reads as TGCAGTGCTAGAGATCTTCGGAGGGGGAACACTGAAGCTTTCTTT. This codes for CSARDLRRGNTEAFF.

V is TRBV4-3 and J is TRBJ2-1; D is ambiguous. The germline V gene has CDR1 LGHNA and CDR2 YSLEER. V dropped 4 bases and J dropped 8 bases, with 21 bases sitting between them. CDR3 length equals 16 residues. The CDR3 DNA reads as TGCGCCAGCAGCCCGAGTCCAGTCCCCATGCCCTATGAGCAGTTCTTC. Translated, it gives CASSPSPVPMPYEQFF.

There are many counts of this clonotype. The chain is built from TRBV12-3 or TRBV12-4 and TRBJ2-7; 8 nucleotides align to TRBD1. The junction had 1 base not matched to a gene; V was cut back by 6 bases and J by 6 bases. The CDR3 totals 11 residues. CDR3 nucleotides: TGTGCCAGCAGAGGACAGGGCGAGCAGTACGTC. This sequence encodes CASRGQGEQYV.

This clonotype was seen repeatedly, ten times or more. The CDR3: CSAVDRYSYEQYV. CDR3 DNA: TGCAGCGCTGTAGACAGGTACTCCTACGAGCAGTACGTC. This chain links TRBV29-1 with TRBJ2-7, with D perhaps TRBD1 (6 bases). Deletions cut 7 bases from V and 0 bases from J, with 13 bases between. Germline V gene lookup returns CDR1 SQVTM and CDR2 ANQGSEA. This CDR3 has 13 amino acids.

V gene TRBV5-1 combines with J gene TRBJ1-4, with D unresolved. Deletions cut 8 bases from V and 3 bases from J, with 11 bases between. CDR1 is SGHRS, CDR2 YFSETQ, per germline. The length of the CDR3 is 13 residues. The CDR3 sequence: CASTPDSNEKLFF. In DNA form, the CDR3 reads TGCGCCAGTACCCCTGACTCTAATGAAAAACTGTTTTTT.

This clonotype was observed a few times. The chain joins TRBV12-3 or TRBV12-4 to TRBJ2-3; D is tentatively TRBD1 or TRBD2 (5 bases each). The CDR3 loop spans 15 amino acids. With 2 bases removed from V and 4 bases from J, the gap between germline ends came to 13 bases. The CDR3 nucleotides are TGTGCCAGCAGTTTACACGGGGCGGTCGCAGATACGCAGTATTTT. Translation gives CASSLHGAVADTQYF.

The CDR3 DNA follows: TGCGCCAGCAGCTTGGAAGTGACGTTGGACATTCAGTACTTC. Its translation is CASSLEVTLDIQYF. The rearrangement joins TRBV5-1 to TRBJ2-4; D gene ambiguous. There are 14 residues in the CDR3. Trimming cost V 0 bases and J 8 bases, with 12 bases left between them. Germline V gives CDR1 SGHRS, CDR2 YFSETQ.

Concerning this clonotype: A much bigger clone sits one base away, suggesting this may be a read error. The chain couples TRBV5-5 to TRBJ2-7; D is unclear. This CDR3 comprises 11 residues. Germline V gene lookup returns CDR1 SGHKS and CDR2 YYEKEE (reference sequence). V lost 2 bases and J 6 bases, leaving 6 bases between the germline ends. CDR3 residues: CASSFNIEQYF. CDR3 bases: TGTGCCAGCAGCTTCAACATCGAGCAGTACTTC.

J is TRBJ2-7 and V is TRBV10-3; perhaps TRBD1 as D (7 bases). The CDR3 has 11 amino acids. V was pared by 5 bases and J by 6 bases, with 8 bases between. From germline, CDR1 is ENHRY and CDR2 SYGVKD. The CDR3 loop is CAISQGGEQYV. The CDR3 DNA reads as TGTGCCATCAGTCAGGGGGGCGAGCAGTACGTC.

This clonotype has at least ten counts. The chain carries TRBV7-2 and TRBJ1-5, with D possibly being TRBD1 (6 bases). CDR1 and CDR2 (germline): SGHTA, FQGNSA. V was clipped by 4 bases and J by 4 bases, with 8 bases between them. The CDR3 contains 13 residues. In nucleotides, the CDR3 is TGTGCCAGCAGCTCCACAGGGAATCAGCCCCAGCATTTT. It translates to CASSSTGNQPQHF.

This clonotype turned up a few times. The chain joins TRBV7-2 to TRBJ1-6; weak D call: TRBD1 (6 bases). The CDR3 has 15 residues. Trimming took off 3 bases at V and 10 bases at J, with 16 bases between the two ends. In germline, CDR1 is SGHTA, CDR2 FQGNSA. The CDR3 sequence: CASSLITGRGSPLHF. As DNA, the CDR3 is TGTGCCAGCAGCTTGATAACAGGGCGAGGCTCACCCCTCCACTTT.

The V and J genes are TRBV5-1 and TRBJ2-5; TRBD2 aligns across 14 bases. After removal of 1 base from V and 4 bases from J, the junction contained 3 bases not matched to a gene. CDR1 and CDR2 (germline): SGHRS, YFSETQ. The CDR3 covers 16 residues. CDR3 region: CASSLRTSGGTETQYF. The CDR3 bases are TGCGCCAGCAGCTTGAGGACTAGCGGGGGGACAGAGACCCAGTACTTC.

There are many counts of this clonotype. V is TRBV20-1 and J is TRBJ1-2; 7 bases are a match to TRBD1. CDR3 length equals 15 residues. Germline trimming cut 4 bases from V and 0 bases from J; bases unmatched to any gene: 8. The germline V gene encodes CDR1 DFQATT and CDR2 SNEGSKA (reference sequence). CDR3 DNA: TGCAGTGCTAAAAACCCCAGGGGGACTAACTATGGCTACACCTTC. The encoded protein is CSAKNPRGTNYGYTF.

This chain uses TRBV2 with TRBJ2-2; tentative D call: TRBD2 (5 bases). In germline, CDR1 is SNHLY, CDR2 FYNNEI. Trimming stripped 7 bases from V and 8 bases from J, with 14 bases between. This CDR3 has 13 residues. The CDR3 loop is CASTGGTLGELFF. Written as DNA, the CDR3 is TGTGCCAGCACTGGAGGAACACTAGGGGAGCTGTTTTTT.

The table lists this clonotype with a few counts. The chain joins TRBV19 to TRBJ2-1; weak D call: TRBD1 (6 bases). CDR3 length: 15 residues. V gave up 2 bases and J gave up 7 bases, with 15 bases separating them. CDR1 is LNHDA and CDR2 is SQIVND in the germline V gene (reference sequence). In DNA form, the CDR3 reads TGTGCCAGTAGTATACGACCAGGGGCCAATAATGAGCAGTTCTTC. Amino acids: CASSIRPGANNEQFF.

This clonotype was detected many times. The V gene is TRBV20-1, the J gene TRBJ2-3; 7 positions agree with TRBD2. CDR3 size: 13 residues. Looked up from germline, CDR1 is DFQATT and CDR2 is SNEGSKA (reference sequence). V was pared by 6 bases and J by 4 bases, with 7 bases of the junction left unmatched. CDR3 nucleotide sequence: TGCAGTGCCCCCGAAAGCGGGGCAGATACGCAGTATTTT. Translating it yields CSAPESGADTQYF.

V usage is TRBV6-1 and J usage is TRBJ1-5; D possibly corresponds to TRBD1 (6 bases). CDR1 is MNHNS, CDR2 SASEGT, per germline. The CDR3 spans 16 residues. Trimming stripped 1 base from V and 5 bases from J, with 15 bases between. CDR3 amino acids: CASSEVHGGRDQPQHF. The CDR3 bases are TGTGCCAGCAGTGAAGTCCACGGGGGGCGAGATCAGCCCCAGCATTTT.

This clonotype has ten or more counts. The CDR3 loop reads CSATRSPRPSTDTQYF. The CDR3 coding sequence is TGCAGTGCTACCAGGTCTCCGCGGCCTAGCACAGATACGCAGTATTTT. This chain uses TRBV20-1 with TRBJ2-3, with D unresolved. This CDR3 is 16 amino acids long. V lost 4 bases and J 0 bases, leaving 17 bases between the germline ends. The germline V gene has CDR1 DFQATT and CDR2 SNEGSKA (reference sequence).

This clonotype was counted many times. The CDR3 loop reads CSARGWSNQPQHF. The CDR3, as DNA: TGCAGTGCTAGAGGGTGGAGCAATCAGCCCCAGCATTTT. This chain links TRBV20-1 with TRBJ1-5; no firm D call. The germline gives CDR1 DFQATT, CDR2 SNEGSKA (reference sequence). This CDR3 contains 13 residues. V gave up 1 base and J gave up 1 base, with 5 bases separating them.

The chain links TRBV28 to TRBJ2-1; 7 nucleotides agree with TRBD1. The J segment lost 0 bases and the V segment lost 6 bases, leaving 5 bases of the junction unmatched. From germline, CDR1 is MDHEN and CDR2 SYDVKM. The CDR3 has 15 amino acids. CDR3 coding DNA: TGTGCCAGCAGATCCACAGGGGACTCCTACAATGAGCAGTTCTTC. Protein product: CASRSTGDSYNEQFF.

This clonotype has a count of ten or more. The chain links TRBV7-3 to TRBJ2-3; perhaps TRBD1 as D (6 bases). The V and J ends lost 6 bases and 0 bases respectively, with 10 bases between them. Germline CDR1 and CDR2: SGHTA and FQGTGA. The CDR3 covers 14 residues. The CDR3 loop reads CASRGAASTDTQYF. The CDR3 DNA is TGTGCCAGCAGGGGGGCGGCTAGCACAGATACGCAGTATTTT.

This clonotype was detected ten times or more. The junction departs from germline at one end; a sequencing error may be responsible. The chain uses TRBV29-1 and TRBJ2-1, with 7 bases fitting TRBD2. Germline CDR1 is SQVTM and CDR2 is ANQGSEA. This CDR3 is built from 15 residues. CDR3 residues: CSVEGTTIPYNEQFF. The CDR3 DNA follows: TGCAGCGTGGAAGGGACTACCATTCCCTACAATGAGCAGTTCTTC.

Here the CDR3 DNA reads TGTGCCTGGAGTGTGTCCAGGGGGAACACCGGGGAGCTGTTTTTT. It codes for CAWSVSRGNTGELFF. The rearrangement joins TRBV30 to TRBJ2-2; tentatively, D is TRBD1 (6 bases). Per germline, CDR1 GTSNPN and CDR2 SVGIG (reference sequence). V was shortened by 0 bases and J by 1 base, with 9 bases between the two germline ends. The CDR3 has 15 residues.

This clonotype was detected only a few times. The chain has TRBV24-1 and TRBJ2-7; D remains unclear. CDR3 length equals 13 residues. Germline V CDR1 and CDR2: KGHDR, SFDVKD. The V end lost 0 bases, the J end lost 4 bases, and 6 bases lay between the germline ends. This chain's CDR3 is CATSDLMSYEQYF. CDR3 in DNA: TGTGCCACCAGTGATTTGATGAGTTACGAGCAGTACTTC.

This clonotype was found many times. V is TRBV29-1 and J is TRBJ1-1; D is ambiguous. The germline V and J ends were trimmed by 8 bases and 0 bases, with 10 bases remaining between them. CDR3 length: 12 amino acids. Germline V gene sequence: CDR1 SQVTM, CDR2 ANQGSEA. CDR3 amino acids: CSTHPLNTEAFF. DNA for the CDR3: TGCAGCACCCACCCCCTGAACACTGAAGCTTTCTTT.

This clonotype has only a few counts. V usage is TRBV27 and J usage is TRBJ2-1, with TRBD2 matching over 8 bases. V lost 10 bases and J lost 4; bases outside the gene matches: 6. This CDR3 has 13 residues. Germline V lookup: CDR1 MNHEY, CDR2 SMNVEV (reference sequence). CDR3 region: CATRLAPYNEQFF. The DNA for the CDR3 is TGTGCCACTCGACTAGCGCCGTACAATGAGCAGTTCTTC.

The sample holds many counts of this clonotype. The J gene is TRBJ1-1, the V gene TRBV10-3; no definite D call. This CDR3 has 15 amino acids. Trimming removed 10 bases from V and 6 bases from J, with 24 bases in between. The germline CDR1 and CDR2 sequences are ENHRY and SYGVKD. The CDR3 reads CATSGPDGTPAEAFF. CDR3 nucleotide sequence: TGTGCCACGTCCGGGCCGGACGGAACTCCCGCTGAAGCTTTCTTT.

This clonotype has only a few counts. This chain connects TRBV20-1 to TRBJ1-2; D is undetermined. Per the germline V gene, CDR1 is DFQATT and CDR2 is SNEGSKA (reference sequence). The CDR3 totals 15 residues. Trimming left V 0 bases short and J 4 bases short, with 15 bases between. The CDR3 sequence is CSARDYGVSTYGYTF. The CDR3 coding sequence is TGCAGTGCTAGAGATTATGGGGTATCCACCTATGGCTACACCTTC.

This clonotype was seen a handful of times. The V gene is TRBV12-3 or TRBV12-4, the J gene TRBJ1-1; D uncertain. The CDR3 sequence is 10 residues long. Trimming stripped 8 bases from V and 8 bases from J, with 9 bases between. The CDR3 nucleotides read TGTGCCAGCTTCAGAGTAGAAGCTTTCTTT. Its translation: CASFRVEAFF.

In this sample, this clonotype turned up a few times. The chain combines TRBV4-3 with TRBJ2-2; 7 positions agree with TRBD1. The germline V gene encodes CDR1 LGHNA and CDR2 YSLEER. V lost 2 bases, J lost 3 bases, and 6 bases stayed unmatched. This CDR3 spans 16 amino acids. This CDR3 reads CASSQRQGPYTGELFF. The CDR3 DNA reads TGCGCCAGCAGCCAAAGACAGGGACCCTACACCGGGGAGCTGTTTTTT.

The rearrangement uses TRBV5-1 and TRBJ2-7, with 7 bases matching TRBD2. The germline CDR1 and CDR2 sequences are SGHRS and YFSETQ. This CDR3 comprises 15 residues. The V and J ends lost 4 bases and 1 base, in that order; junction bases with no gene match: 8. CDR3 in DNA: TGCGCCAGCAGCCTTCGGGGGGACCGATCCTACGAGCAGTACTTC. Translation gives CASSLRGDRSYEQYF.